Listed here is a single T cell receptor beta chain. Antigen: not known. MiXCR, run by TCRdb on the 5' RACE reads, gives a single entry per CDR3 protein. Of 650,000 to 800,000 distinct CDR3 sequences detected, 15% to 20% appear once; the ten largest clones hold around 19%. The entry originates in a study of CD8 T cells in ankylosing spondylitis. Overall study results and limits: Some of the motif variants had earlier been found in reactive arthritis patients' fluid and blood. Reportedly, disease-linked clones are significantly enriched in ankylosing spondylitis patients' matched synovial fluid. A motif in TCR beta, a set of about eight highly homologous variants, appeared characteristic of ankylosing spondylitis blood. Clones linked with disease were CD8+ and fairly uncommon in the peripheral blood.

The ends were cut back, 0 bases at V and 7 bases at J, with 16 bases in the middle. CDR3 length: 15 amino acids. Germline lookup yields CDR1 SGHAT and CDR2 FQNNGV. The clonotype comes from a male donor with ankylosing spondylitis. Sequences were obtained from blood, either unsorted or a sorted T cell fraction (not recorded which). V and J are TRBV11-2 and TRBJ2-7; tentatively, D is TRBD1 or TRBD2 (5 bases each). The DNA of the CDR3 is TGTGCCAGCAGCTTAGATAGGGGTGGGAGAGGAGAGCAGTACTTC. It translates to CASSLDRGGRGEQYF.